This entry is about one TCR beta chain. CDR1 and CDR2 from the germline V gene are LNHNV and YYDKDF (reference sequence). The ends lost 6 bases at V and 8 bases at J; junction bases unmatched: 16. This CDR3 is built from 16 residues. The data originate from a study of blood T cell repertoires in COVID-19. Study-level background: There were acute and convalescent COVID-19 samples, and they came from the United States, Italy and Spain. PBMCs, B-cell-depleted T cells, or T cells were the source of the cDNA or gDNA that made up the material.

In the authors' methods: Estimation of nucleated cell counts was performed using reference gene primer amplification. TCRdb keeps only in-frame clones here, not all; method: immunoSEQ multiplex PCR. The V and J calls and clone size are taken from that table; D and trimming were inferred from the DNA. The repertoire holds around 200,000 clones, with 85% to 90% as singletons. The sequence was collected from a middle-aged man with active or convalescent COVID-19. Sequencing input: peripheral blood. This rearrangement joins TRBV15 to TRBJ1-2; 9 nucleotides align to TRBD1. CDR3 region: CATREATGTGWRGYTF. The CDR3 coding sequence is TGTGCCACCAGGGAGGCGACCGGGACAGGGTGGCGAGGCTACACCTTC.